This T cell receptor (beta chain) was identified during a study of human T cells and chemical hapten exposure (dated by TCRdb to the early 2020s). For the wider study: For sensitization, 2% DPC in acetone was applied to an approximately 2 cm by approximately 2 cm area of upper inner arm skin. Patients additionally received weekly therapeutic DPC doses to the scalp throughout the approximately 25-week study period. Patch testing on the upper back used Finn chambers containing 0.01% DPC, with scoring done after 6 days according to International Contact Dermatitis Research Group standards. Alopecia areata with under or over 50% scalp involvement, alopecia totalis and alopecia universalis were represented in the patient cohort, which was mostly female. Libraries were pooled for sequencing, and variation in per-sample TCR yields was attributed mainly to small differences in library volumes within the pool. Peripheral blood TCR repertoire changes were tracked in vivo in alopecia patients during primary and secondary sensitization to the hapten diphenylcyclopropenone (DPC). Blood samples were taken from patients before sensitization (week 0) and at 2, 6 and about 24 weeks after DPC sensitization. About 27 alopecia patients gave blood for TCR sequencing at one to four time points (pre-sensitization, 2, 6 and 24 weeks). The study at large found these results: All patients had alopecia, a presumed autoimmune disease, so their immune response might differ from that of healthy individuals. No change with DPC sensitization was found in the number of TCRs above 1 in 1000 frequency, and no evidence of global repertoire structure alterations was found. After repeated subsampling, changes were observed in the strength of the expansion versus patch-test correlation and in the threshold at which the correlation became significant. Compared with pre-sensitization or healthy control sets, expanded TCRs formed significantly more large CDR3 similarity clusters, which is consistent with antigen-driven responses. Patch test score was positively correlated with the number of PT1 expanded TCRs, with significance at thresholds 8, 16 and 32 but not at 4.

The time point label, as the study defines it: patch test 3, about 24 weeks after DPC sensitization. Per the publication, the treatment or condition label means: therapeutic diphenylcyclopropenone sensitization with weekly scalp DPC. Blood at each patch-test visit was drawn before the patch test was applied. Patients were eligible if aged 18 to 70, diagnosed with alopecia and judged suitable for DPC therapy, and pregnant patients were excluded. Unfractionated whole blood was collected in Tempus Blood RNA tubes, and total RNA was extracted from that blood. From cysteine to phenylalanine, the CDR3 is 14 amino acids long. This entry keeps only the CDR3 DNA: 42 bases, framed from base 1. CDR1 and CDR2, looked up from the germline V gene, are KGHSH and LQKENI. V trim: 6 bases; J trim: 6 bases; unmatched bases: 7. Library prep was done by RACE. This sample was sequenced with a NextSeq 500. During library preparation, unique molecular identifiers were attached to individual cDNA molecules so that TCRs could be counted quantitatively and reproducibly. Each blood RNA sample was used to sequence both TCR alpha and TCR beta chains. The paper's data handling went like this. The median number of TCRs per sample was over 95,000, ranging from roughly 23,224 to 700,000. The Decombinator software suite was used to annotate the V, J and CDR3 of the TCR reads. For the PS versus PT1 abundance plots, all samples were subsampled to the same number of TCRs (28,000). TCRs were defined as expanded if absent before sensitization and observed at least eight times at the 2-week time point. The public reads were reanalyzed by TCRdb: fastp trimming at Q25, MiXCR alignment, in-frame beta chains only. When rows share a CDR3 protein, they turn into one entry using the most common DNA and genes. TCRdb, rather than the study authors, made the V and J calls. Recorded for this sample are about 84,000 distinct CDR3 sequences; about 10% of them occurred a single time. The ten largest clones represent under 4.5% of the sample.

In this sample, this clonotype turned up many times. Its antigen has not been determined. It has no much larger one-base neighbor in the sample; base qualities were not kept. The sequence links TRBV18 to TRBJ1-5; TRBD1 matches 8 bases in the middle. This TCR derives from a woman aged 45-60 years with alopecia areata. Some clones in this sample may be carry-over from other donors' samples. Sequencing was performed on whole blood, taken in connection with sensitization to the hapten diphenylcyclopropenone (DPC). The CDR3 region has the sequence CASSRSGGVQPQHF. The nucleotide sequence reads TGTGCCAGCTCCCGATCAGGGGGCGTTCAGCCCCAGCATTTT.